The clone carrying this TCR beta chain was seen only once. This entry belongs to a study of blood T cell repertoires in COVID-19. The repertoire was sequenced with immunoSEQ multiplex PCR; TCRdb's copy has only in-frame clones and lacks some. The table shows about 190,000 clones, with almost 85% occurring only once. Material: peripheral blood. This clonotype originated in an older woman with active or convalescent COVID-19.

The CDR3 nucleotides are TGTGCCAGCAGCTTGGCCCCGGGGAGGGACACTGAAGCTTTCTTT. The encoded protein is CASSLAPGRDTEAFF. V is TRBV5-4 and J is TRBJ1-1; D not resolved. Germline V gene lookup returns CDR1 SGHNT and CDR2 YYREEE (reference sequence). Trimming took off 0 bases at V and 3 bases at J, with 12 bases between the two ends. This CDR3 has 15 amino acids. Drawing the rest from reference TRBV5-4 and TRBJ1-1, the complete variable domain is ETGVTQSPTHLIKTRGQQVTLRCSSQSGHNTVSWYQQALGQGPQFIFQYYREEENGRGNFPPRFSGLQFPNYSSELNVNALELDDSALYLCASSLAPGRDTEAFFGQGTRLTVV.